These 12 T cell receptor beta chains share one sample of origin, sequenced in a study of cytomegalovirus exposure and HLA in healthy donors. A multiplex PCR was run with 60 Vbeta primers and 13 Jbeta primers. TCRdb keeps only in-frame clones here, not all; method: immunoSEQ multiplex PCR. Among approximately 300,000 clones listed, over 70% were seen once. Sequences were obtained from PBMCs. These TCRs come from a girl aged 2-10 years in good health and CMV-seronegative.

The rearrangement uses TRBV7-8 and TRBJ2-7; 7 bases are shared with TRBD2. Trimming cost V 4 bases and J 12 bases; bases outside gene matches: 18. The germline CDR1 and CDR2 sequences are SGHVS and FQNEAQ. This CDR3 spans 15 amino acids. CDR3: CASSSHREAIRALYF. For the CDR3, the DNA is TGTGCCAGCAGCTCCCATCGGGAGGCAATTCGGGCGCTGTACTTC. The full variable domain, rest sourced from reference TRBV7-8 and TRBJ2-7, is GAGVSQSPRYKVAKRGQDVALRCDPISGHVSLFWYQQALGQGPEFLTYFQNEAQLDKSGLPSDRFFAERPEGSVSTLKIQRTQQEDSAVYLCASSSHREAIRALYFGPGTRLTVT.

This sequence joins TRBV7-8 and TRBJ2-7, with 8 bases aligning to TRBD2. The V segment lost 3 bases and the J segment 4 bases; nucleotides outside the gene matches: 8. The length of the CDR3 is 15 residues. Germline CDR1 SGHVS, CDR2 FQNEAQ. The DNA for the CDR3 is TGTGCCAGCAGCTTGCCGGCGGGGGGCGGTTACGAGCAGTACTTC. It is translated as CASSLPAGGGYEQYF. The variable domain in full, completed from reference TRBV7-8 and TRBJ2-7, reads GAGVSQSPRYKVAKRGQDVALRCDPISGHVSLFWYQQALGQGPEFLTYFQNEAQLDKSGLPSDRFFAERPEGSVSTLKIQRTQQEDSAVYLCASSLPAGGGYEQYFGPGTRLTVT.

V gene TRBV29-1 combines with J gene TRBJ2-7, with D tentatively TRBD2 (6 bases). V lost 7 bases to trimming and J lost 3 bases, with 13 bases between them. CDR1 and CDR2 from the germline V gene are SQVTM and ANQGSEA. The CDR3 length is 12 residues. The CDR3 protein is CSASRDFYEQYF. As DNA, the CDR3 is TGCAGCGCGAGCCGGGACTTCTACGAGCAGTACTTC.

This clone occurred once. The J gene is TRBJ1-1, the V gene TRBV4-1; D not certain. V lost 4 bases and J 6 bases, leaving 15 bases between the germline ends. CDR3 length equals 14 residues. Germline V gives CDR1 MGHRA, CDR2 YSYEKL. CDR3 protein: CASSPGRAGAEAFF. CDR3 nucleotides: TGCGCCAGCAGCCCCGGACGGGCGGGCGCTGAAGCTTTCTTT.

The gene calls are TRBV18 and TRBJ2-1; 10 bases agree with TRBD2. The CDR3 runs 14 residues. Germline V gene lookup returns CDR1 KGHSH and CDR2 LQKENI. V lost 3 bases to trimming and J lost 7 bases; unmatched junction nucleotides: 3. The CDR3 loop reads CASSPSGGANEQFF. The CDR3 DNA reads as TGTGCCAGCTCACCGAGCGGGGGGGCTAATGAGCAGTTCTTC.

V and J are TRBV7-9 and TRBJ2-3; no definite D call. The germline V gene encodes CDR1 SEHNR and CDR2 FQNEAQ (reference sequence). The CDR3 length is 13 residues. Trimming stripped 5 bases from V and 0 bases from J, with 6 bases between. The CDR3 DNA reads as TGTGCCAGCAGCCCTCCTAGCACAGATACGCAGTATTTT. Protein sequence: CASSPPSTDTQYF.

The V call is TRBV28, the J call TRBJ2-3; 10 positions match TRBD2. Germline CDR1 is MDHEN and CDR2 is SYDVKM. The CDR3 length is 15 residues. The J segment lost 3 bases and the V segment lost 7 bases, leaving 7 bases of the junction unmatched. The CDR3 region is CASTLGLAKTDTQYF. The CDR3 nucleotides are TGTGCCAGCACCCTGGGACTAGCGAAAACAGATACGCAGTATTTT.

The chain is built from TRBV21-1 and TRBJ1-6. TRBV21-1 is described as a pseudogene. The CDR3 spans 14 residues. In DNA form, the CDR3 reads TGTGCCAGTAGAGGCCCCACGGAGGGTTCACCCCTCCACTTT. Protein product: CASRGPTEGSPLHF.

The rearrangement uses TRBV6-4 and TRBJ1-5; D is undetermined. The V and J ends lost 0 bases and 11 bases respectively, with 8 bases between them. The CDR3 runs to 12 residues. Germline V gives CDR1 MRHNA, CDR2 SNTAGT. The CDR3 DNA sequence: TGTGCCAGCAGTGACTCTCTCGTTACCCAGCATTTT. Translation: CASSDSLVTQHF.

The V and J genes are TRBV7-3 and TRBJ2-1, with unresolved D. CDR1 is SGHTA, CDR2 FQGTGA, per germline. The CDR3 is 15 amino acids. Trimming stripped 5 bases from V and 5 bases from J, with 16 bases between. The CDR3 sequence is CASSLPSLRHNEQFF. As DNA, the CDR3 is TGTGCCAGCAGCCTCCCTAGTCTACGTCACAATGAGCAGTTCTTC.

The chain is built from TRBV10-2 and TRBJ2-3, with D possibly being TRBD2 (5 bases). Germline loops: CDR1 WSHSY, CDR2 SAAADI. V was clipped by 3 bases and J by 1 base, with 14 bases between them. The CDR3 covers 16 residues. The CDR3 here is CASSDAGVLGTDTQYF. DNA for the CDR3: TGCGCCAGCAGTGATGCGGGTGTGCTTGGCACAGATACGCAGTATTTT.

Note on this clone: Other DNA sequences in the same sample also yield this CDR3. The rearrangement links TRBV28 to TRBJ1-1, with D tentatively TRBD1 (5 bases). Germline CDR1 and CDR2: MDHEN and SYDVKM. The CDR3 length is 13 residues. The V end was cut by 3 bases, the J end by 1 base, with 6 bases between. The CDR3: CASSFGQNTEAFF. CDR3 coding DNA: TGTGCCAGCAGTTTTGGACAGAACACTGAAGCTTTCTTT.